This is a list of T cell receptor beta chains from one sample in a study of Ad26.COV2.S vaccination and SARS-CoV-2 variants. Profiled with immunoSEQ multiplex PCR; TCRdb holds only in-frame clones, not every one. The sample yields under 600,000 clones, around 89% seen once. Sample: peripheral blood, taken in a trial of Ad26.COV2.S vaccine versus placebo. These receptors were taken from a person aged 18-60 years who received the Ad26.COV2.S COVID-19 vaccine or a placebo. Both conserved end residues are part of each CDR3. Each record gives: V gene, clone size, J gene, D gene, CDR3 protein, CDR3 DNA. The D gene is left open where the match is weak. Size values are once, few and many counts, or a class for expanded clones, and some rows have none.

V gene: TRBV5-1; clone size: .; J gene: TRBJ2-2; D gene: .; CDR3 protein: CASSSGRGLGVGTGELFF; CDR3 DNA: TGCGCCAGCAGCAGCGGAAGGGGCTTGGGCGTGGGTACCGGGGAGCTGTTTTTT
V gene: TRBV10-3; clone size: .; J gene: TRBJ1-2; D gene: .; CDR3 protein: CAISGGVSYGYTF; CDR3 DNA: TGTGCCATCAGTGGGGGGGTTTCGTATGGCTACACCTTC
V gene: TRBV6-6; clone size: .; J gene: TRBJ2-5; D gene: TRBD2; CDR3 protein: CASSRAGTSALQGTQYF; CDR3 DNA: TGTGCCAGCAGTCGGGCCGGGACTAGCGCCCTCCAGGGGACCCAGTACTTC
V gene: TRBV5-1; clone size: .; J gene: TRBJ2-5; D gene: .; CDR3 protein: CASSLNYAGIQETQYF; CDR3 DNA: TGCGCCAGCAGCTTGAATTATGCGGGGATTCAAGAGACCCAGTACTTC
V gene: TRBV30; clone size: .; J gene: TRBJ2-1; D gene: TRBD2; CDR3 protein: CAWSVLAGSYNEQFF; CDR3 DNA: TGTGCCTGGAGTGTACTAGCGGGCTCCTACAATGAGCAGTTCTTC
V gene: TRBV7-9; clone size: .; J gene: TRBJ2-1; D gene: .; CDR3 protein: CASTPPVGQGLHNEQFF; CDR3 DNA: TGTGCCAGCACCCCCCCTGTTGGGCAGGGGCTCCACAATGAGCAGTTCTTC
V gene: TRBV5-1; clone size: .; J gene: TRBJ2-7; D gene: .; CDR3 protein: CASRPDKGMGYEQYF; CDR3 DNA: TGCGCCAGCAGGCCCGATAAAGGGATGGGCTACGAGCAGTACTTC
V gene: TRBV28; clone size: .; J gene: TRBJ1-4; D gene: .; CDR3 protein: CASSLFGLDLNEKLFF; CDR3 DNA: TGTGCCAGCAGTTTATTTGGTTTAGATTTAAATGAAAAACTGTTTTTT
V gene: TRBV29-1; clone size: .; J gene: TRBJ1-4; D gene: .; CDR3 protein: CSVEVPNEKLFF; CDR3 DNA: TGCAGCGTTGAAGTTCCGAATGAAAAACTGTTTTTT
V gene: TRBV6-5; clone size: .; J gene: TRBJ2-5; D gene: .; CDR3 protein: CASSYPWGTQYF; CDR3 DNA: TGTGCCAGCAGTTATCCCTGGGGGACCCAGTACTTC
V gene: TRBV5-4; clone size: .; J gene: TRBJ2-3; D gene: .; CDR3 protein: CASSSVATDTQYF; CDR3 DNA: TGTGCCAGCAGCTCGGTGGCTACAGATACGCAGTATTTT
V gene: TRBV5-4; clone size: .; J gene: TRBJ1-1; D gene: TRBD1; CDR3 protein: CASSSWTGMNTEAFF; CDR3 DNA: TGTGCCAGCAGCTCCTGGACAGGGATGAACACTGAAGCTTTCTTT
V gene: TRBV29-1; clone size: .; J gene: TRBJ2-1; D gene: .; CDR3 protein: CSEPGLSYNEQFF; CDR3 DNA: TGCAGCGAACCGGGACTGTCCTACAATGAGCAGTTCTTC
V gene: TRBV30; clone size: .; J gene: TRBJ1-2; D gene: TRBD1; CDR3 protein: CAWHEGRGLAGYTF; CDR3 DNA: TGTGCCTGGCATGAGGGGAGGGGGCTTGCTGGCTACACCTTC
V gene: TRBV5-5; clone size: .; J gene: TRBJ1-3; D gene: .; CDR3 protein: CASSLVVGVAGNTIYF; CDR3 DNA: TGTGCCAGCAGCTTGGTAGTCGGGGTGGCTGGAAACACCATATATTTT
V gene: TRBV2; clone size: .; J gene: TRBJ2-6; D gene: .; CDR3 protein: CASPGPNSGANVLTF; CDR3 DNA: TGTGCCAGCCCGGGACCGAACTCTGGGGCCAACGTCCTGACTTTC
V gene: TRBV6-1; clone size: .; J gene: TRBJ1-5; D gene: TRBD1; CDR3 protein: CASSEVGTGGQPQHF; CDR3 DNA: TGTGCCAGCAGTGAAGTGGGGACAGGCGGTCAGCCCCAGCATTTT
V gene: TRBV7-9; clone size: .; J gene: TRBJ2-2; D gene: .; CDR3 protein: CASSPLVSGELFF; CDR3 DNA: TGTGCCAGCAGCCCCCTTGTCTCCGGGGAGCTGTTTTTT
V gene: TRBV3-1/TRBV3-2; clone size: .; J gene: TRBJ1-2; D gene: TRBD1; CDR3 protein: CASSRKGAGVYGYTF; CDR3 DNA: TGTGCCAGCAGCCGAAAGGGGGCGGGGGTCTATGGCTACACCTTC
V gene: TRBV6-2/TRBV6-3; clone size: few; J gene: TRBJ1-5; D gene: .; CDR3 protein: CASSTNQPQHF; CDR3 DNA: TGTGCCAGCAGTACGAACCAGCCCCAGCATTTT
V gene: TRBV19; clone size: .; J gene: TRBJ1-4; D gene: .; CDR3 protein: CASSMRPVATNEKLFF; CDR3 DNA: TGTGCCAGTAGTATGAGGCCAGTTGCAACTAATGAAAAACTGTTTTTT
V gene: TRBV2; clone size: .; J gene: TRBJ1-5; D gene: .; CDR3 protein: CASSDPDRLGPGQPQHF; CDR3 DNA: TGTGCCAGCAGTGACCCTGATAGACTGGGACCGGGGCAGCCCCAGCATTTT
V gene: TRBV2; clone size: .; J gene: TRBJ2-1; D gene: .; CDR3 protein: CASSEDPSMGRFF; CDR3 DNA: TGTGCCAGCAGTGAGGATCCCTCGATGGGGCGGTTCTTC
V gene: TRBV30; clone size: once; J gene: TRBJ2-5; D gene: .; CDR3 protein: CAWSVSGTAQETQYF; CDR3 DNA: TGTGCCTGGAGTGTATCGGGGACGGCCCAAGAGACCCAGTACTTC
V gene: TRBV24-1; clone size: .; J gene: TRBJ2-7; D gene: TRBD2; CDR3 protein: CATSDGTSVTYEQYF; CDR3 DNA: TGTGCCACCAGTGACGGGACTAGCGTAACCTACGAGCAGTACTTC
V gene: TRBV14; clone size: .; J gene: TRBJ2-5; D gene: .; CDR3 protein: CASSQVNGETQYF; CDR3 DNA: TGTGCCAGCAGCCAAGTTAACGGGGAGACCCAGTACTTC
V gene: TRBV24-1; clone size: .; J gene: TRBJ2-3; D gene: TRBD2; CDR3 protein: CATSDKPALATSTDTQYF; CDR3 DNA: TGTGCCACCAGTGACAAACCCGCACTAGCGACTAGCACAGATACGCAGTATTTT
V gene: TRBV7-6; clone size: .; J gene: TRBJ2-2; D gene: .; CDR3 protein: CASSRAGYGTGELFF; CDR3 DNA: TGTGCCAGCAGCCGAGCAGGGTATGGCACCGGGGAGCTGTTTTTT
V gene: TRBV6-5; clone size: .; J gene: TRBJ2-7; D gene: .; CDR3 protein: CASSYFSGRGAYEQYF; CDR3 DNA: TGTGCCAGCAGTTACTTCTCCGGGAGAGGAGCCTACGAGCAGTACTTC
V gene: TRBV29-1; clone size: .; J gene: TRBJ1-1; D gene: .; CDR3 protein: CSVSLVGGDTEAFF; CDR3 DNA: TGCAGCGTTTCCTTGGTAGGGGGGGACACTGAAGCTTTCTTT
V gene: TRBV7-3; clone size: .; J gene: TRBJ2-2; D gene: TRBD2; CDR3 protein: CASSLSKSGRANGELFF; CDR3 DNA: TGTGCCAGCAGCTTATCCAAAAGCGGGAGGGCCAACGGGGAGCTGTTTTTT
V gene: TRBV19; clone size: few; J gene: TRBJ2-5; D gene: .; CDR3 protein: CASSMGSSVQETQYF; CDR3 DNA: TGTGCCAGTAGTATGGGGTCCAGTGTACAAGAGACCCAGTACTTC
V gene: TRBV7-9; clone size: .; J gene: TRBJ1-1; D gene: .; CDR3 protein: CASSLALNTEAFF; CDR3 DNA: TGTGCCAGCAGCTTGGCCTTGAACACTGAAGCTTTCTTT
V gene: TRBV2; clone size: .; J gene: TRBJ1-3; D gene: TRBD1; CDR3 protein: CATKATGSGNTIYF; CDR3 DNA: TGTGCCACCAAGGCGACAGGGTCTGGAAACACCATATATTTT
V gene: TRBV12-3/TRBV12-4; clone size: .; J gene: TRBJ2-3; D gene: .; CDR3 protein: CASSLIDTQYF; CDR3 DNA: TGTGCCAGCAGTCTGATAGATACGCAGTATTTT
V gene: TRBV28; clone size: .; J gene: TRBJ2-1; D gene: .; CDR3 protein: CASSMDDGYNEQFF; CDR3 DNA: TGTGCCAGCAGTATGGACGACGGATACAATGAGCAGTTCTTC
V gene: TRBV27; clone size: .; J gene: TRBJ2-3; D gene: .; CDR3 protein: CASQEGRGTDTQYF; CDR3 DNA: TGTGCCAGCCAAGAAGGCAGGGGCACAGATACGCAGTATTTT
V gene: TRBV11-3; clone size: .; J gene: TRBJ2-1; D gene: .; CDR3 protein: CASSLDLTYNEQFF; CDR3 DNA: TGTGCCAGCAGCTTAGATCTGACCTACAATGAGCAGTTCTTC
V gene: TRBV3-1/TRBV3-2; clone size: .; J gene: TRBJ2-1; D gene: .; CDR3 protein: CASSQPGFNEQFF; CDR3 DNA: TGTGCCAGCAGCCAACCCGGTTTCAATGAGCAGTTCTTC
V gene: TRBV7-8; clone size: .; J gene: TRBJ2-7; D gene: .; CDR3 protein: CASSLGGTSSYEQYF; CDR3 DNA: TGTGCCAGCAGCTTAGGGGGGACGTCGAGCTACGAGCAGTACTTC
V gene: TRBV9; clone size: .; J gene: TRBJ2-1; D gene: TRBD2; CDR3 protein: CASSGASGQVLNEQFF; CDR3 DNA: TGTGCCAGCAGCGGAGCTAGCGGACAAGTCCTCAATGAGCAGTTCTTC
V gene: TRBV24-1; clone size: once; J gene: TRBJ2-2; D gene: TRBD1; CDR3 protein: CATSGQGGTGELFF; CDR3 DNA: TGTGCCACCTCGGGACAGGGAGGCACCGGGGAGCTGTTTTTT
V gene: TRBV24-1; clone size: .; J gene: TRBJ2-5; D gene: .; CDR3 protein: CATSDAGRAGTQYF; CDR3 DNA: TGTGCCACCAGTGACGCCGGTCGTGCGGGGACCCAGTACTTC
V gene: TRBV6-5; clone size: .; J gene: TRBJ2-3; D gene: .; CDR3 protein: CASRGTPRGDTQYF; CDR3 DNA: TGTGCCAGCCGAGGGACTCCTCGAGGAGATACGCAGTATTTT
V gene: TRBV19; clone size: .; J gene: TRBJ2-1; D gene: .; CDR3 protein: CASSIQVSSYNEQFF; CDR3 DNA: TGTGCCAGTAGTATTCAGGTGAGCTCCTACAATGAGCAGTTCTTC
V gene: TRBV4-2; clone size: .; J gene: TRBJ2-7; D gene: .; CDR3 protein: CASSQVDSAYEQYF; CDR3 DNA: TGTGCCAGCAGCCAAGTAGACAGTGCCTACGAGCAGTACTTC
V gene: TRBV9; clone size: .; J gene: TRBJ1-1; D gene: .; CDR3 protein: CASSAGTEAFF; CDR3 DNA: TGTGCCAGCTCCGCGGGGACTGAAGCTTTCTTT
V gene: TRBV2; clone size: .; J gene: TRBJ1-5; D gene: .; CDR3 protein: CASSAGGSNQPQHF; CDR3 DNA: TGTGCCAGCAGTGCTGGAGGCAGTAATCAGCCCCAGCATTTT
V gene: TRBV5-6; clone size: .; J gene: TRBJ1-1; D gene: .; CDR3 protein: CASSLLTGGNTEAFF; CDR3 DNA: TGTGCCAGCAGCCTCCTGACAGGAGGGAACACTGAAGCTTTCTTT
V gene: TRBV28; clone size: .; J gene: TRBJ2-7; D gene: TRBD2; CDR3 protein: CASSAPAGDAYEQYF; CDR3 DNA: TGTGCCAGCAGTGCCCCGGCGGGAGACGCCTACGAGCAGTACTTC
V gene: TRBV28; clone size: once; J gene: TRBJ2-1; D gene: TRBD2; CDR3 protein: CASAPGLAGVPGNEQFF; CDR3 DNA: TGTGCCAGCGCACCGGGACTAGCGGGAGTACCGGGGAATGAGCAGTTCTTC
V gene: TRBV20-1; clone size: .; J gene: TRBJ1-5; D gene: .; CDR3 protein: CSASPPNQPQHF; CDR3 DNA: TGCAGTGCTAGTCCGCCGAATCAGCCCCAGCATTTT
V gene: TRBV5-8; clone size: .; J gene: TRBJ1-2; D gene: TRBD1; CDR3 protein: CASSLRDRAKLGGYTF; CDR3 DNA: TGTGCCAGCAGCTTGAGGGACAGGGCTAAGTTAGGTGGCTACACCTTC